The 6 T cell receptor beta chains below come from one sample, sequenced in a study of cytomegalovirus exposure and HLA in healthy donors. Primers: 60 Vbeta forward and 13 Jbeta reverse. Assay used: immunoSEQ multiplex PCR; TCRdb lists only in-frame clones, some missing. The data show 100,000 to 140,000 clones, approximately 84% seen once. The sample was PBMCs. Every receptor here comes from a man aged 30 to 45 in good health and CMV-seronegative.

V gene TRBV18 combines with J gene TRBJ1-2; TRBD1 matches at 8 bases. J lost 3 bases, V lost 3 bases, and 3 bases had no gene match. CDR1 is KGHSH, CDR2 LQKENI, per germline. The CDR3 runs 14 residues. The CDR3 spells CASSPQTGDYGYTF. DNA of the CDR3: TGTGCCAGCTCACCGCAGACAGGGGACTATGGCTACACCTTC.

The chain has TRBV5-4 and TRBJ2-7, with a weak D call TRBD1 (7 bases). Trimming took off 2 bases at V and 2 bases at J, with 14 bases between the two ends. Germline V CDR1 and CDR2: SGHNT, YYREEE (reference sequence). The CDR3 consists of 15 residues. CDR3 region: CASSFEGGTAYEQYF. The CDR3 DNA reads TGTGCCAGCAGCTTTGAGGGCGGGACAGCCTACGAGCAGTACTTC.

Only one count was recorded for this clone. This rearrangement joins TRBV2 to TRBJ2-1, with 7 bases that match TRBD1. This CDR3 is built from 13 residues. V was clipped by 4 bases and J by 10 bases; unmatched bases: 7. Looked up from germline, CDR1 is SNHLY and CDR2 is FYNNEI. The CDR3 bases are TGTGCCAGCAGTGGAACAGGGGTAAAGGAGCAGTTCTTC. Translated, it gives CASSGTGVKEQFF.

V and J are TRBV5-1 and TRBJ1-2; D is ambiguous. This CDR3 spans 13 amino acids. Germline V gene lookup returns CDR1 SGHRS and CDR2 YFSETQ. The V end was cut by 0 bases, the J end by 8 bases, with 11 bases between. CDR3 bases: TGCGCCAGCAGCTTGGCTCCATCGAGCGGCTACACCTTC. It yields the protein CASSLAPSSGYTF.

The chain uses TRBV29-1 and TRBJ2-7, with TRBD1 matching over 7 bases. Germline CDR1 is SQVTM and CDR2 is ANQGSEA. This CDR3 has 12 amino acids. The V and J ends lost 7 bases and 2 bases, in that order; junction bases with no gene match: 5. CDR3 DNA sequence: TGCAGCGGCCTAGGGACAGCCTACGAGCAGTACTTC. Translating it yields CSGLGTAYEQYF.

The chain combines TRBV28 with TRBJ1-6; perhaps TRBD1 as D (6 bases). The CDR3 is made up of 17 amino acids. Trimming removed 4 bases at V and 5 bases at J, with 18 bases between. Per germline, CDR1 MDHEN and CDR2 SYDVKM. The DNA of the CDR3 is TGTGCCAGCAGTTCCCCTTCGGGGGGGCCAGATAATTCACCCCTCCACTTT. Translation: CASSSPSGGPDNSPLHF. Combining the CDR3 with reference TRBV28 and TRBJ1-6 gives the whole variable domain DVKVTQSSRYLVKRTGEKVFLECVQDMDHENMFWYRQDPGLGLRLIYFSYDVKMKEKGDIPEGYSVSREKKERFSLILESASTNQTSMYLCASSSPSGGPDNSPLHFGNGTRLTVT.